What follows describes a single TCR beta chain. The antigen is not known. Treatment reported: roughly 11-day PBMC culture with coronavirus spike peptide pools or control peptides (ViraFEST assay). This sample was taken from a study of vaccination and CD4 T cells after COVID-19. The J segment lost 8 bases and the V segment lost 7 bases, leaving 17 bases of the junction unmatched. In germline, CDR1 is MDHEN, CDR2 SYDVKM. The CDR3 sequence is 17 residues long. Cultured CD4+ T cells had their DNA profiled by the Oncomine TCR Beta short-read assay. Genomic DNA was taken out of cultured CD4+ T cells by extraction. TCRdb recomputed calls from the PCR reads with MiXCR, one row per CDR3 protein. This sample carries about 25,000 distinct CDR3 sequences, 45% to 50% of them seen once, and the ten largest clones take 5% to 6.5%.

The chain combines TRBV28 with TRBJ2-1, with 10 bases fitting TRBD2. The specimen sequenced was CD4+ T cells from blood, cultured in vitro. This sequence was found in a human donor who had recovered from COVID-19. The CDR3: CASNKRRAGGPRDEQFF. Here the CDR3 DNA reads TGTGCCAGCAATAAGAGGAGAGCGGGAGGGCCAAGGGATGAGCAGTTCTTC.